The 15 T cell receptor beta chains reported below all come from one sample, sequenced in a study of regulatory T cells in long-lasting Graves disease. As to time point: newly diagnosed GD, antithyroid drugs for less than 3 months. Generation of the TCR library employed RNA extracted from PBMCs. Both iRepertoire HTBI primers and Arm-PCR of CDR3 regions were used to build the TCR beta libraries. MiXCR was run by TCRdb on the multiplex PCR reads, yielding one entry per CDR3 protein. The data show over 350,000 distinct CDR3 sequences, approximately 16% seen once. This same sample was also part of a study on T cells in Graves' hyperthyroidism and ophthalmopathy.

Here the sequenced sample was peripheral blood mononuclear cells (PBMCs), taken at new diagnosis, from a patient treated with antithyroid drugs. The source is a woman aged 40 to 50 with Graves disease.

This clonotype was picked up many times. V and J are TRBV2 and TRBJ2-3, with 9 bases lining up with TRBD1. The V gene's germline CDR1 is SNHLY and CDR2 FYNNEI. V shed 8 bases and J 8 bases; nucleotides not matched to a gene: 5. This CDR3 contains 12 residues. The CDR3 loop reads CASRDREFTQYF. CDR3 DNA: TGTGCCAGCCGGGACAGGGAGTTTACGCAGTATTTT.

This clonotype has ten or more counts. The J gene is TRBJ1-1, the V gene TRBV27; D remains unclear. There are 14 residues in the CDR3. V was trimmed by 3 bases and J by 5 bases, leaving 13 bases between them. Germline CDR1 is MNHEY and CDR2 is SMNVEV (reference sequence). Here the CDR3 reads CASSLRGAITEAFF. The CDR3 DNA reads TGTGCCAGCAGTTTGCGGGGAGCCATTACTGAAGCTTTCTTT.

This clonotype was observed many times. The CDR3 reads CATSRVGETQYF. The CDR3 DNA is TGTGCCACCAGCAGAGTCGGTGAGACCCAGTACTTC. The V call is TRBV15, the J call TRBJ2-5; D is uncertain. CDR3 length: 12 residues. Germline V lookup: CDR1 LNHNV, CDR2 YYDKDF (reference sequence). Trimming left V 1 base short and J 5 bases short, with 5 bases between.

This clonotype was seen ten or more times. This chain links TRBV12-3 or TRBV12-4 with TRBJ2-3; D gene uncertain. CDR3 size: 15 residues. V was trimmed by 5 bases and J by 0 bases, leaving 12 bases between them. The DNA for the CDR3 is TGTGCCAGCAGTCGCCTATTGTCTAGCACAGATACGCAGTATTTT. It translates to CASSRLLSSTDTQYF.

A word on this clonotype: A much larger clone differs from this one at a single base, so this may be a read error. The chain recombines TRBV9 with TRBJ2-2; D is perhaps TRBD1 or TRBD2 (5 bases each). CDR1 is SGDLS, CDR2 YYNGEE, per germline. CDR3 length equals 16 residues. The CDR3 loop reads CASSVGGARITGKLFF. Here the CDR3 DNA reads TGTGCCAGCAGCGTAGGAGGGGCGCGGATCACCGGGAAGCTGTTTTTT.

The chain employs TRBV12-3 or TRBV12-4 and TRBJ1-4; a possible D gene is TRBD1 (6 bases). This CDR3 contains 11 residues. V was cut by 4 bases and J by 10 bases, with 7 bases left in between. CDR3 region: CASSSQGKLFF. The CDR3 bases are TGTGCCAGCAGTTCACAGGGAAAACTGTTTTTT.

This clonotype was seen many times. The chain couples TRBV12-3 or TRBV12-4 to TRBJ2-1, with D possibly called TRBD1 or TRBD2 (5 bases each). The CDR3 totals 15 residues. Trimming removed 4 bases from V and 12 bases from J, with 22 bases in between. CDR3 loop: CASSSWGTARRRQFF. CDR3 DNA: TGTGCCAGCAGTTCCTGGGGGACGGCTCGGCGTCGGCAGTTCTTC.

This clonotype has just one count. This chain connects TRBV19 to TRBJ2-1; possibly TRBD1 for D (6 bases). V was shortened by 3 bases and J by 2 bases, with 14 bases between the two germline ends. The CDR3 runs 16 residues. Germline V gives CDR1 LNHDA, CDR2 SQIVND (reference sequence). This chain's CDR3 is CASSIKQGSPYNEQFF. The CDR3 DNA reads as TGTGCCAGTAGTATCAAACAGGGAAGCCCCTACAATGAGCAGTTCTTC.

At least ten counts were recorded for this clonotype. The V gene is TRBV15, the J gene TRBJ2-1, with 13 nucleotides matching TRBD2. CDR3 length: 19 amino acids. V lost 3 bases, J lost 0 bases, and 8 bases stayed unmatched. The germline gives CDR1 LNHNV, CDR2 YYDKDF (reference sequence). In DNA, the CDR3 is TGTGCCACCAGCAGGGAGGGACTAGCGGGAACTAGCTCCTACAATGAGCAGTTCTTC. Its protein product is CATSREGLAGTSSYNEQFF.

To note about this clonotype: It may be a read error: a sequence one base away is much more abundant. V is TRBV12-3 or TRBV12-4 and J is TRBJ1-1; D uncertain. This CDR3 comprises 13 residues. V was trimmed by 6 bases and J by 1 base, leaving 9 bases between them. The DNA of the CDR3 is TGTGCCAGCAGCCGCATGGAGAACACTGAAGCTTTCTTT. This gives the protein CASSRMENTEAFF.

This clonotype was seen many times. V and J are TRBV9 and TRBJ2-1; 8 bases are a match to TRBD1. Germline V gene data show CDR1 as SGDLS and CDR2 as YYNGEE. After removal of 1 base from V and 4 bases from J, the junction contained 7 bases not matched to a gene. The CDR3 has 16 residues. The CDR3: CASSVSGQGYYNEQFF. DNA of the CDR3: TGTGCCAGCAGCGTAAGTGGACAGGGCTATTACAATGAGCAGTTCTTC.

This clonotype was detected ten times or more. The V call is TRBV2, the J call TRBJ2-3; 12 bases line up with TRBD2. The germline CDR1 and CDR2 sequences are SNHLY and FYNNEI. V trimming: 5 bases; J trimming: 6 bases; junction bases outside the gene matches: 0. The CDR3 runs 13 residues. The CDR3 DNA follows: TGTGCCAGCAGTACTAGCGGGGGGGATACGCAGTATTTT. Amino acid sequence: CASSTSGGDTQYF.

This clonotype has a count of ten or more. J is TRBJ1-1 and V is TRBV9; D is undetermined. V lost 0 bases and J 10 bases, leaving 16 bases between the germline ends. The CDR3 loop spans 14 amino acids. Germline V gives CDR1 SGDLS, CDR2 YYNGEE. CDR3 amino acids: CASSVAAEGFRAFF. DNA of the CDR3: TGTGCCAGCAGCGTAGCTGCGGAAGGGTTCCGAGCTTTCTTT.

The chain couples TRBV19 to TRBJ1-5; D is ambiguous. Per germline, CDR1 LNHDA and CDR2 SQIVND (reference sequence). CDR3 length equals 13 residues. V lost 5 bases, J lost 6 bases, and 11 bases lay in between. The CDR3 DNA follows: TGTGCCAGTAGTTCCAGCAGCGTTCAGCCCCAGCATTTT. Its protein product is CASSSSSVQPQHF.

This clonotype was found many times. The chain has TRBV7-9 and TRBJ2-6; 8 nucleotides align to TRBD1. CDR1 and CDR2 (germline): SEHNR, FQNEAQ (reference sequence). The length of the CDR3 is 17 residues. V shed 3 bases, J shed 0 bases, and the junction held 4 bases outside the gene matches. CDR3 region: CASSFTDRGSGANVLTF. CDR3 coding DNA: TGTGCCAGCAGCTTTACCGACAGGGGCTCTGGGGCCAACGTCCTGACTTTC.